The source of this TCR beta chain is a study of blood T cell repertoires in COVID-19. Background on the study: Sources were T cells, B-cell-depleted T cells, or PBMCs; the material itself was cDNA or gDNA.

Per the original data handling: Estimation of nucleated cell counts relied on the amplification of reference gene primers. Libraries were prepared by immunoSEQ multiplex PCR; TCRdb keeps only in-frame clonotypes and omits some of them. The DNA gave D and trimming, while V, J and clone size come from that table. The top ten hold 1% of the sample, which has 340,000 or so clones, around 87% seen once. The V end was cut by 7 bases, the J end by 3 bases, with 14 bases between. Germline V gene lookup returns CDR1 SGHTA and CDR2 FQGTGA. This CDR3 region has 14 residues. The V and J genes are TRBV7-3 and TRBJ2-3, with D perhaps matching TRBD1 (6 bases). The receptor comes from a man in his forties or fifties with active or convalescent COVID-19. What was sequenced was peripheral blood. CDR3 sequence reads: CASTKGQQTDTQYF. CDR3 DNA sequence: TGTGCCAGCACTAAGGGACAACAAACAGATACGCAGTATTTT. Drawing the rest from reference TRBV7-3 and TRBJ2-3, the complete variable domain is GAGVSQTPSNKVTEKGKYVELRCDPISGHTALYWYRQSLGQGPEFLIYFQGTGAADDSGLPNDRFFAVRPEGSVSTLKIQRTERGDSAVYLCASTKGQQTDTQYFGPGTRLTVL.